The 7 T cell receptor beta chains in this list originate from one sample, sequenced in a study of CD8 T cells in ankylosing spondylitis. TCRdb reprocessed the 5' RACE reads via MiXCR and lists one record per CDR3 protein. The sample has some 200,000 distinct CDR3 sequences, around a quarter seen once. The material sequenced was blood, either unsorted or a sorted T cell fraction (not recorded which). The receptors derive from a male donor with ankylosing spondylitis or in good health (not recorded which).

Ten or more counts support this clonotype. The chain joins TRBV6-1 to TRBJ1-2; TRBD1 matches at 7 bases. With 6 bases clipped from V and 0 bases from J, the junction kept 7 bases outside the gene matches. The CDR3 sequence is 15 residues long. CDR1 is MNHNS and CDR2 is SASEGT in the germline V gene. CDR3 coding DNA: TGTGCCAGCAGCCCAGACAGGGATGCTAACTATGGCTACACCTTC. This translates into CASSPDRDANYGYTF.

The sample holds many counts of this clonotype. This sequence joins TRBV4-1 and TRBJ2-1, with D maybe TRBD2 (6 bases). Germline CDR1 MGHRA, CDR2 YSYEKL. This CDR3 is built from 16 residues. The V end lost 0 bases, the J end lost 3 bases, and 12 bases lay between the germline ends. CDR3 DNA: TGCGCCAGCAGCCAAGATCTAGGCGGGGTCTACAATGAGCAGTTCTTC. Amino acids: CASSQDLGGVYNEQFF.

This clonotype was seen repeatedly, ten times or more. CDR3 nucleotide sequence: TGCGCCAGCAGCCCGGGGGCTAGCGGGAGTTACGAGCAGTACTTC. It is translated as CASSPGASGSYEQYF. The chain combines TRBV5-1 with TRBJ2-7, with 10 nucleotides matching TRBD2. The CDR3 totals 15 residues. J gave up 4 bases and V 4 bases, and 8 bases lay outside the gene matches. Germline CDR1 and CDR2: SGHRS and YFSETQ.

CDR3 protein: CASSTQRPGLAGGQLGTQYF. The DNA of the CDR3 is TGTGCCAGCAGCACCCAACGCCCGGGACTAGCGGGAGGGCAGTTGGGTACGCAGTATTTT. The chain links TRBV11-2 to TRBJ2-3, with 16 bases aligning to TRBD2. The ends lost 5 bases at V and 8 bases at J; junction bases unmatched: 19. Germline V gives CDR1 SGHAT, CDR2 FQNNGV. CDR3 length: 20 amino acids.

The gene calls are TRBV12-3 or TRBV12-4 and TRBJ2-1, with a weak D call TRBD2 (6 bases). Trimming took 1 base from V and 9 from J, leaving 10 bases between them. CDR3 length: 13 residues. CDR3 sequence reads: CASSLGTTGEQFF. The CDR3 DNA follows: TGTGCCAGCAGTTTAGGGACTACTGGTGAGCAGTTCTTC.

This clonotype occurred many times. DNA for the CDR3: TGCAGCGTTCGGGAGAGCAATCAGCCCCAGCATTTT. Amino acids: CSVRESNQPQHF. V usage is TRBV29-1 and J usage is TRBJ1-5; no clear D. The CDR3 contains 12 residues. The V end was cut by 5 bases, the J end by 1 base, with 6 bases between. CDR1 and CDR2 (germline): SQVTM, ANQGSEA. Complete variable domain (other parts from reference TRBV29-1 and TRBJ1-5): SAVISQKPSRDICQRGTSLTIQCQVDSQVTMMFWYRQQPGQSLTLIATANQGSEATYESGFVIDKFPISRPNLTFSTLTVSNMSPEDSSIYLCSVRESNQPQHFGDGTRLSIL.

In the case of this clonotype: One end of the junction varies from germline; a read error may be responsible. The chain employs TRBV20-1 and TRBJ2-1, with 7 bases identical to TRBD1. There are 12 residues in the CDR3. CDR1 and CDR2 from the germline V gene are DFQATT and SNEGSKA (reference sequence). This CDR3 reads CSAHGTDNELFF. The CDR3 coding sequence is TGCAGTGCTCATGGGACAGACAATGAGCTGTTCTTC.